This TCR beta chain is drawn from a study of human thymus T cells. Corrective cardiac surgery supplied the resected thymus tissue. Here immunoSEQ multiplex PCR was the method, and the copy in TCRdb shows in-frame clones only, minus some. Altogether 65,000 to 90,000 clones are present, roughly 96% being singletons, with the ten largest covering around 0.037%. Overall study findings and caveats: The authors found apparently biased V and J gene usage in thymic and blood repertoires. Thymic repertoires from unrelated individuals overlapped highly, related research reported.

On this clone: Its target is not known.

Source material: thymus tissue. The receptor's source is a girl less than two years old with a congenital heart defect but otherwise immunologically healthy.

CDR3 sequence reads: CASTTPAGTVIVGELFF. DNA for the CDR3: TGTGCCAGTACCACGCCGGCCGGGACAGTTATCGTCGGGGAGCTGTTTTTT. This chain uses TRBV19 with TRBJ2-2, with 7 bases fitting TRBD1. With 7 bases clipped from V and 7 bases from J, the junction kept 18 bases outside the gene matches. In germline, CDR1 is LNHDA, CDR2 SQIVND (reference sequence). CDR3 size: 17 residues.